A selection of T cell receptor beta chains follows, all from one sample in a study of cytomegalovirus exposure and HLA in healthy donors. Using immunoSEQ multiplex PCR, the repertoire was profiled, and TCRdb retains in-frame clones only, with some absent. This sample has 200,000 to 250,000 clones, with approximately 80% found just once. The sequencing sample was made of PBMCs. These TCRs come from a woman aged 25 to 39 in good health and CMV-seropositive. CDR3s include the opening cysteine and the closing phenylalanine or tryptophan. Each record gives: J gene, clone size, D gene, V gene, CDR3 DNA, CDR3 protein. The D gene is left open where the match is weak. Rows may omit the clone size; those that give it use once, few, many or a size class.

J gene: TRBJ2-1; clone size: NA; D gene: NA; V gene: TRBV9; CDR3 DNA: TGTGCCAGCAGCGGCAAACTAGGGGGAAATGAGCAGTTCTTC; CDR3 protein: CASSGKLGGNEQFF
J gene: TRBJ2-5; clone size: NA; D gene: NA; V gene: TRBV15; CDR3 DNA: TGTGCCACCAGCAGAAACAATAAAGAGACCCAGTACTTC; CDR3 protein: CATSRNNKETQYF
J gene: TRBJ2-2; clone size: NA; D gene: TRBD2; V gene: TRBV5-4; CDR3 DNA: TGTGCCAGCAGGGGGACGGGGGGATTCGGGGAGCTGTTTTTT; CDR3 protein: CASRGTGGFGELFF
J gene: TRBJ2-1; clone size: NA; D gene: NA; V gene: TRBV28; CDR3 DNA: TGTGCCAGCAGTTTCGACAGGTACAATGAGCAGTTCTTC; CDR3 protein: CASSFDRYNEQFF
J gene: TRBJ2-5; clone size: few; D gene: NA; V gene: TRBV7-8; CDR3 DNA: TGTGCCAGCAGCTTAGCCTCTTCGTCCCGCCAGTACTTC; CDR3 protein: CASSLASSSRQYF
J gene: TRBJ2-3; clone size: once; D gene: TRBD2; V gene: TRBV7-6; CDR3 DNA: TGTGCCAGCAGCCCCCAACCCGTACTAGCGGGAGGGCCTGTAGATACGCAGTATTTT; CDR3 protein: CASSPQPVLAGGPVDTQYF
J gene: TRBJ2-7; clone size: NA; D gene: NA; V gene: TRBV7-3; CDR3 DNA: TGTGCCAGCAGCTGGTACAGGGACTCTGCAGATATCTACGAGCAGTACTTC; CDR3 protein: CASSWYRDSADIYEQYF
J gene: TRBJ1-2; clone size: NA; D gene: NA; V gene: TRBV7-2; CDR3 DNA: TGTGCCAGCAGCTTAGACAGGGTCGGATCGGGCGGCTACACCTTC; CDR3 protein: CASSLDRVGSGGYTF
J gene: TRBJ1-2; clone size: NA; D gene: TRBD1; V gene: TRBV4-3; CDR3 DNA: TGCGCCAGCAGCCAACGGACAGGGGCAAGCTACACCTTC; CDR3 protein: CASSQRTGASYTF
J gene: TRBJ2-7; clone size: NA; D gene: NA; V gene: TRBV2; CDR3 DNA: TGTGCCAGCCATTCCCGGGCAGGCTCCTACGAGCAGTACTTC; CDR3 protein: CASHSRAGSYEQYF
J gene: TRBJ1-2; clone size: NA; D gene: NA; V gene: TRBV7-8; CDR3 DNA: TGTGCCAGCAGCTTAGCGTTGCAGGGCAGCTATGGCTACACCTTC; CDR3 protein: CASSLALQGSYGYTF
J gene: TRBJ1-2; clone size: NA; D gene: NA; V gene: TRBV18; CDR3 DNA: TGTGCCAGCTCAAGGGACATAAACTATGGCTACACCTTC; CDR3 protein: CASSRDINYGYTF
J gene: TRBJ2-3; clone size: NA; D gene: NA; V gene: TRBV4-2; CDR3 DNA: TGTGCCAGCAGCCAAGACTGGCCAATGGCAGGTACAGATACGCAGTATTTT; CDR3 protein: CASSQDWPMAGTDTQYF
J gene: TRBJ2-3; clone size: NA; D gene: NA; V gene: TRBV4-2; CDR3 DNA: TGTGCCAGCAGCCAAGATCCAAGCGGGTCCACAGATACGCAGTATTTT; CDR3 protein: CASSQDPSGSTDTQYF
J gene: TRBJ2-5; clone size: NA; D gene: NA; V gene: TRBV25-1; CDR3 DNA: TGTGCCAGCAGCCTAGTGGGAGGACCCCAAGAGACCCAGTACTTC; CDR3 protein: CASSLVGGPQETQYF
J gene: TRBJ2-5; clone size: NA; D gene: TRBD1; V gene: TRBV28; CDR3 DNA: TGTGCCAGCACGGGACAGGGGGAGACGGAGACCCAGTACTTC; CDR3 protein: CASTGQGETETQYF
J gene: TRBJ2-2; clone size: NA; D gene: TRBD2; V gene: TRBV6-1; CDR3 DNA: TGTGCCAGCAGAAGGACTAGGGACACCGGGGAGCTGTTTTTT; CDR3 protein: CASRRTRDTGELFF
J gene: TRBJ2-5; clone size: NA; D gene: TRBD1; V gene: TRBV10-3; CDR3 DNA: TGTGCCATCAGGGGGACAGGGTTCGAGACCCAGTACTTC; CDR3 protein: CAIRGTGFETQYF
J gene: TRBJ2-7; clone size: NA; D gene: TRBD1; V gene: TRBV29-1; CDR3 DNA: TGCAGCGTAGCCGGGACAGGGGGCTACGAGCAGTACTTC; CDR3 protein: CSVAGTGGYEQYF
J gene: TRBJ2-1; clone size: NA; D gene: TRBD2; V gene: TRBV30; CDR3 DNA: TGTGCCTGGAGTTACAGACTAGCGGGTATCTACAATGAGCAGTTCTTC; CDR3 protein: CAWSYRLAGIYNEQFF
J gene: TRBJ1-5; clone size: NA; D gene: NA; V gene: TRBV5-1; CDR3 DNA: TGCGCCAGCAGCTTGGGGGGGGATAGCAATCAGCCCCAGCATTTT; CDR3 protein: CASSLGGDSNQPQHF
J gene: TRBJ1-1; clone size: NA; D gene: NA; V gene: TRBV18; CDR3 DNA: TGTGCCAGCTCAACGGGACAAGACACTGAAGCTTTCTTT; CDR3 protein: CASSTGQDTEAFF
J gene: TRBJ1-1; clone size: NA; D gene: NA; V gene: TRBV6-5; CDR3 DNA: TGTGCCAGCAGTCACGGACAGCCACACACTGAAGCTTTCTTT; CDR3 protein: CASSHGQPHTEAFF
J gene: TRBJ1-1; clone size: once; D gene: NA; V gene: TRBV25-1; CDR3 DNA: TGTGCCAGCAGTACCAGGGCGGACACTGAAGCTTTCTTT; CDR3 protein: CASSTRADTEAFF
J gene: TRBJ2-7; clone size: NA; D gene: NA; V gene: TRBV27; CDR3 DNA: TGTGCCAGCAGTCTGAGCCGGGACTCGAGAGCCTACGAGCAGTACTTC; CDR3 protein: CASSLSRDSRAYEQYF
J gene: TRBJ1-5; clone size: NA; D gene: NA; V gene: TRBV15; CDR3 DNA: TGTGCCACCAGCAGAGCCCCGGGCTTTGATCAGCCCCAGCATTTT; CDR3 protein: CATSRAPGFDQPQHF
J gene: TRBJ2-5; clone size: NA; D gene: NA; V gene: TRBV5-1; CDR3 DNA: TGCGCCAGCAGCTCCCTGATAACAGGGAGGCAAGAGACCCAGTACTTC; CDR3 protein: CASSSLITGRQETQYF
J gene: TRBJ1-2; clone size: NA; D gene: TRBD1; V gene: TRBV10-3; CDR3 DNA: TGTGCCATCAGTGAGTCGCAGCTGTTGGGACAGGGGGCGAAAAAACTAAGCTACACCTTC; CDR3 protein: CAISESQLLGQGAKKLSYTF
J gene: TRBJ2-2; clone size: NA; D gene: NA; V gene: TRBV28; CDR3 DNA: TGTGCCACCTTTACCGGGACACACGATCCCGGGGAGCTGTTTTTT; CDR3 protein: CATFTGTHDPGELFF
J gene: TRBJ2-7; clone size: NA; D gene: TRBD2; V gene: TRBV29-1; CDR3 DNA: TGCAGCGTTAGCGGGAGGGAGGGGTTCGAGCAGTACTTC; CDR3 protein: CSVSGREGFEQYF
J gene: TRBJ2-1; clone size: NA; D gene: TRBD1; V gene: TRBV11-2; CDR3 DNA: TGTGCCAGCAGCGCACCGGGACAGGGATCTCATGAGCAGTTCTTC; CDR3 protein: CASSAPGQGSHEQFF
J gene: TRBJ2-7; clone size: NA; D gene: TRBD2; V gene: TRBV5-4; CDR3 DNA: TGTGCCAGCAGCCCTGTTGGCGGGACTAGCGACTACGAGCAGTACTTC; CDR3 protein: CASSPVGGTSDYEQYF
J gene: TRBJ2-4; clone size: NA; D gene: TRBD2; V gene: TRBV11-2; CDR3 DNA: TGTGCCAGCAGCACCGGGACTAGCGGATCCATCGTGACCAAAAACATTCAGTACTTC; CDR3 protein: CASSTGTSGSIVTKNIQYF
J gene: TRBJ2-1; clone size: NA; D gene: TRBD2; V gene: TRBV9; CDR3 DNA: TGTGCCAGCAGTTTACCGGGACTAGCATCCCACAATGAGCAGTTCTTC; CDR3 protein: CASSLPGLASHNEQFF
J gene: TRBJ2-3; clone size: NA; D gene: TRBD1; V gene: TRBV11-3; CDR3 DNA: TGTGCCAGCAGCTTAGCCGGGACAGGGTATGATACGCAGTATTTT; CDR3 protein: CASSLAGTGYDTQYF
J gene: TRBJ2-3; clone size: NA; D gene: TRBD2; V gene: TRBV5-1; CDR3 DNA: TGCGCCAGCAGCTCGGGCGGGACTAGCGATTCAGATACGCAGTATTTT; CDR3 protein: CASSSGGTSDSDTQYF
J gene: TRBJ1-5; clone size: NA; D gene: NA; V gene: TRBV25-1; CDR3 DNA: TGTGCCAGCAGGAGGGGAAATAGCAATCAGCCCCAGCATTTT; CDR3 protein: CASRRGNSNQPQHF
J gene: TRBJ2-2; clone size: NA; D gene: NA; V gene: TRBV5-1; CDR3 DNA: TGCGCCAGCAGCTTGGGAGGGGCGAACACCGGGGAGCTGTTTTTT; CDR3 protein: CASSLGGANTGELFF
J gene: TRBJ2-1; clone size: NA; D gene: TRBD2; V gene: TRBV28; CDR3 DNA: TGTGCCAGCAGTTCAACTAGCGGGGGCAATGAGCAGTTCTTC; CDR3 protein: CASSSTSGGNEQFF
J gene: TRBJ2-7; clone size: NA; D gene: NA; V gene: TRBV29-1; CDR3 DNA: TGCAGCGTTGGAACAGCAACAGAGTTGGAGCAGTACTTC; CDR3 protein: CSVGTATELEQYF
J gene: TRBJ2-1; clone size: NA; D gene: NA; V gene: TRBV6-5; CDR3 DNA: TGTGCCAGCGCGGCGGACGAGAACAATGAGCAGTTCTTC; CDR3 protein: CASAADENNEQFF
J gene: TRBJ1-1; clone size: NA; D gene: NA; V gene: TRBV5-4; CDR3 DNA: TGTGCCAGCAGCTGGGGGCGGCAGCGTACCCTATTT; CDR3 protein: CASSWGRQRTLF
J gene: TRBJ2-7; clone size: NA; D gene: NA; V gene: TRBV11-2; CDR3 DNA: TGTGCCAGCAGCCGTGACATTTACTCCTACGAGCAGTACTTC; CDR3 protein: CASSRDIYSYEQYF
J gene: TRBJ1-1; clone size: NA; D gene: NA; V gene: TRBV11-2; CDR3 DNA: TGTGCCAGCAGCTTTACGGAAAACACTGAAGCTTTCTTT; CDR3 protein: CASSFTENTEAFF
J gene: TRBJ2-7; clone size: NA; D gene: NA; V gene: TRBV5-4; CDR3 DNA: TGTGCCAGCAGCAACCCCGAGGCGGGGGCGGCCTACGAGCAGTACTTC; CDR3 protein: CASSNPEAGAAYEQYF
J gene: TRBJ1-1; clone size: once; D gene: TRBD1; V gene: TRBV9; CDR3 DNA: TGTGCCAGCAGCGCCTTAACAGGGGCCCTCTCGCACACTGAAGCTTTCTTT; CDR3 protein: CASSALTGALSHTEAFF
J gene: TRBJ1-5; clone size: NA; D gene: TRBD1; V gene: TRBV5-1; CDR3 DNA: TGCGCCAGCAGCTGGACAGGGGGAGGCAATCAGCCCCAGCATTTT; CDR3 protein: CASSWTGGGNQPQHF
J gene: TRBJ2-3; clone size: NA; D gene: TRBD2; V gene: TRBV5-1; CDR3 DNA: TGCGCCAGCAGCTTGGAGGGGACTAGCGGGTTATACGCAGTGTATTTT; CDR3 protein: CASSLEGTSGLYAVYF
J gene: TRBJ2-7; clone size: NA; D gene: TRBD1; V gene: TRBV11-2; CDR3 DNA: TGTGCCAGCTCGAACACCGGGACAGGGGACACCTACGAGCAGTACTTC; CDR3 protein: CASSNTGTGDTYEQYF
J gene: TRBJ2-3; clone size: NA; D gene: TRBD2; V gene: TRBV5-1; CDR3 DNA: TGCGCCAGCAGCTTGAGGCGGGAGCGGGATACGCAGTATTTT; CDR3 protein: CASSLRRERDTQYF
J gene: TRBJ2-5; clone size: NA; D gene: NA; V gene: TRBV11-3; CDR3 DNA: TGTGCCAGCAGCTCTGACAGCCTCCTGGGGGAGACCCAGTACTTC; CDR3 protein: CASSSDSLLGETQYF